This TCR beta chain was sequenced for a study of OX40 agonist ivuxolimab in advanced cancers. Study context: A male proportion of about 80% was recorded, with mean age around 62 years and range about 20 to 79.

The V end lost 6 bases, the J end lost 2 bases, and 17 bases lay between the germline ends. CDR1 is MDHEN and CDR2 is SYDVKM in the germline V gene. The CDR3 is made up of 16 amino acids. Here immunoSEQ multiplex PCR was the method, and the copy in TCRdb shows in-frame clones only, minus some. This table has about 73,000 clones, 85% to 90% appearing once. Regarding this clone: As yet, its antigen is unknown.

Regarding the study as a whole: Expanded clones were, on average, more numerous among CD8+ T cells than CD4+.

This sequence originates from an adult with an advanced solid tumor such as melanoma, head and neck, liver or kidney cancer. Sequencing was performed on CD4+ or CD8+ T cells sorted from blood, taken in a trial of the OX40 agonist ivuxolimab. The gene calls are TRBV28 and TRBJ1-5; possible D gene TRBD1, 5 bases. DNA of the CDR3: TGTGCCAGCAGAGGCCGTTTGGGGCATGGCAATCAGCCCCAGCATTTT. This gives the protein CASRGRLGHGNQPQHF.